The present TCR beta chain was sequenced within a study of cytomegalovirus exposure and HLA in healthy donors. Points on this clone: The antigen is not known.

The PCR used 60 Vbeta and 13 Jbeta primers. The method was immunoSEQ multiplex PCR; TCRdb's version includes in-frame clones alone and lacks a portion of them. The table has some 190,000 clones, around 80% seen once. Findings and limits, study-wide: HLA alleles were associated with 18,000 or so TCR beta sequences in a later analysis at 0.05 false discovery rate. TCR beta chains numbering more than 150 were designated cytomegalovirus-associated. Excluded were some V segments that proved indistinguishable, including TRBV6-2 and TRBV6-3. Across HLA loci, a later analysis found differing TCR association rates, with DRB1 most and HLA-C fewest.

V was trimmed by 1 base and J by 2 bases, leaving 4 bases between them. Germline CDR1 and CDR2: SEHNR and FQNEAQ (reference sequence). This CDR3 has 13 amino acids. The gene calls are TRBV7-9 and TRBJ2-3; D uncertain. The sample comprised PBMCs. The TCR originated in a male donor in good health and CMV-seronegative. The CDR3, as DNA: TGTGCCAGCAGCTTAGTATACACAGATACGCAGTATTTT. It translates to CASSLVYTDTQYF.